This paragraph reports one T cell receptor (beta chain). The record originates from a study of blood T cell repertoires in COVID-19. About the research overall: COVID-19 samples from acute and convalescent phases originated in the United States, Italy and Spain. In each case, the material was cDNA or gDNA derived from T cells, B-cell-depleted T cells, or PBMCs.

Methods used by the authors: For nucleated cells, counts were estimated from reference gene primer amplification. TCRdb's table, derived via immunoSEQ multiplex PCR, lists solely in-frame clones and lacks some. V, J and clone size derive from that table, while D and trimming were established from the DNA sequence. The sample includes approximately 80,000 clones, over 75% of them seen just once. Trimming left V 4 bases short and J 2 bases short, with 12 bases between. Looked up from germline, CDR1 is SQVTM and CDR2 is ANQGSEA. The CDR3 spans 13 residues. The sequence was collected from a human donor in a cohort sampled during active COVID-19. Material: peripheral blood. The chain couples TRBV29-1 to TRBJ2-7, with D unclear. The CDR3 reads CSVGGPATYEQYF. CDR3 nucleotides: TGCAGCGTTGGTGGCCCCGCCACCTACGAGCAGTACTTC.